These 12 T cell receptor beta chains originate from one sample sequenced in a study of PD-1 blockade in mismatch repair-deficient tumors. Generated by immunoSEQ multiplex PCR, the TCRdb table keeps only in-frame clones and is missing some. The table shows approximately 38,000 clones, with roughly 80% occurring only once. Material: peripheral blood, obtained 4 weeks after starting pembrolizumab. Source of these receptors: an adult with mismatch repair-deficient cancer.

The J gene is TRBJ1-1, the V gene TRBV11-2; TRBD1 agrees at 10 bases. The ends lost 3 bases at V and 6 bases at J; junction bases unmatched: 7. CDR3 length: 15 residues. Germline CDR1 and CDR2: SGHAT and FQNNGV. The CDR3 sequence is CASSLTGGRRAEAFF. The CDR3 region has the DNA TGTGCCAGCAGCTTGACAGGGGGCAGGAGGGCTGAAGCTTTCTTT.

This clone occurred a few times. This chain joins TRBV6-6 and TRBJ2-5; the match to TRBD2 covers 9 bases. The junction had 12 bases not matched to a gene; V was cut back by 6 bases and J by 4 bases. The CDR3 contains 16 residues. Per germline, CDR1 MNHNY and CDR2 SVGAGI (reference sequence). The CDR3, as DNA: TGTGCCAGCAGCCGGGCGCTTAGCGGGAGTTCAGAGACCCAGTACTTC. This gives the protein CASSRALSGSSETQYF.

In its sample, this clone was seen once. This sequence joins TRBV5-5 and TRBJ1-2, with unresolved D. Between the trimmed V and J ends, which lost 4 bases and 4 bases, there was a span of 14 bases. CDR3 length: 14 amino acids. Germline V lookup: CDR1 SGHKS, CDR2 YYEKEE (reference sequence). The CDR3 DNA sequence: TGTGCCAGCAGCCTCGACCTTACGCCCTATGGCTACACCTTC. The encoded protein is CASSLDLTPYGYTF.

By sample fraction, this clone is medium-sized. V gene TRBV7-4 combines with J gene TRBJ1-1; TRBD1 aligns across 9 bases. The germline V gene has CDR1 SGHVT and CDR2 SQSDAQ. The junction had 18 bases not matched to a gene; V was cut back by 3 bases and J by 1 base. The CDR3 is 20 amino acids. The CDR3 loop is CASSFGTGRWIGFKNTEAFF. The CDR3 DNA sequence: TGTGCCAGCAGCTTCGGGACAGGGAGGTGGATTGGCTTCAAGAACACTGAAGCTTTCTTT.

The sample holds a few counts of this clone. This chain's CDR3 is CASSPGLGFGELFF. CDR3 bases: TGTGCCAGCAGCCCCGGACTAGGATTCGGGGAGCTGTTTTTT. This chain joins TRBV11-3 and TRBJ2-2; TRBD2 aligns across 7 bases. The V gene's germline CDR1 is SGHNT and CDR2 YENEEA. The CDR3 consists of 14 residues. With V trimmed by 5 bases and J by 7 bases, 7 bases remained unmatched.

The rearrangement links TRBV6-5 to TRBJ1-3, with 8 nucleotides matching TRBD1. Germline V gene data show CDR1 as MNHEY and CDR2 as SVGAGI. There are 15 residues in the CDR3. V gave up 6 bases and J gave up 4 bases; unmatched junction bases: 8. CDR3 loop: CASRLTGGSGNTIYF. Written as DNA, the CDR3 is TGTGCCAGCAGGCTAACAGGGGGTTCCGGAAACACCATATATTTT.

The chain joins TRBV19 to TRBJ1-1, with 7 nucleotides matching TRBD1. The V gene's germline CDR1 is LNHDA and CDR2 SQIVND (reference sequence). Germline trimming cut 5 bases from V and 11 bases from J; bases unmatched to any gene: 5. This CDR3 is built from 11 residues. In DNA, the CDR3 is TGTGCCAGTAGTGGAGGGACAGCGGCTTTCTTT. Translating gives CASSGGTAAFF.

V usage is TRBV7-9 and J usage is TRBJ2-3; TRBD1 matches at 7 bases. Germline lookup yields CDR1 SEHNR and CDR2 FQNEAQ (reference sequence). This CDR3 comprises 13 residues. V shed 8 bases and J 2 bases; nucleotides not matched to a gene: 4. The CDR3 nucleotides read TGTGCCAGCGGCGACAGGGTCACAGATACGCAGTATTTT. Protein product: CASGDRVTDTQYF.

This chain links TRBV18 with TRBJ2-5; TRBD2 is a possible D gene (6 bases). This CDR3 region has 15 residues. Trimming took off 1 base at V and 5 bases at J, with 14 bases between the two ends. CDR1 is KGHSH, CDR2 LQKENI, per germline. The CDR3 DNA reads TGTGCCAGCTCACCACGGGCGGGATCGTGGGAGACCCAGTACTTC. Translating gives CASSPRAGSWETQYF.

The genes are TRBV5-1 and TRBJ1-2; a weak D match, TRBD1 (6 bases). Germline CDR1 is SGHRS and CDR2 is YFSETQ. Trimming removed 2 bases from V and 8 bases from J, with 16 bases in between. The CDR3 is 14 residues long. CDR3 sequence (DNA): TGCGCCAGCAGCTTTATTCGGGGGGCAGAGGGCTACACCTTC. Translation gives CASSFIRGAEGYTF. Looking up the rest from reference TRBV5-1 and TRBJ1-2 gives the full variable domain: KAGVTQTPRYLIKTRGQQVTLSCSPISGHRSVSWYQQTPGQGLQFLFEYFSETQRNKGNFPGRFSGRQFSNSRSEMNVSTLELGDSALYLCASSFIRGAEGYTFGSGTRLTVV.

The chain links TRBV27 to TRBJ2-7; D not certain. The CDR3 is made up of 15 amino acids. Trimming pared 2 bases from V and 0 bases from J, leaving 11 bases between. Germline V gene data show CDR1 as MNHEY and CDR2 as SMNVEV (reference sequence). The CDR3 here is CASSLRGRTSYEQYF. The CDR3 DNA follows: TGTGCCAGCAGTTTACGAGGAAGAACCTCCTACGAGCAGTACTTC.

The table lists this clone with many counts. The V and J genes are TRBV6-1 and TRBJ1-5, with TRBD1 identical over 7 bases. Germline V CDR1 and CDR2: MNHNS, SASEGT. The ends lost 7 bases at V and 5 bases at J; junction bases unmatched: 5. CDR3 length: 13 amino acids. CDR3 amino acids: CASTKGAHQPQHF. CDR3 nucleotide sequence: TGTGCCAGCACCAAGGGGGCCCATCAGCCCCAGCATTTT.